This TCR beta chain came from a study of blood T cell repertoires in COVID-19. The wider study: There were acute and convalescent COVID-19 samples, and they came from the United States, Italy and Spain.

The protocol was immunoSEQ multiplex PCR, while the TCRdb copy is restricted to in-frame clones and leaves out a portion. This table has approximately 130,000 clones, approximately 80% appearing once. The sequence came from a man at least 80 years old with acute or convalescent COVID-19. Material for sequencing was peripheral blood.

Written as DNA, the CDR3 is TGTGCTAGTGGTTTGAGGCGGGGGGGAGGTAGCACAGATACGCAGTATTTT. This sequence encodes CASGLRRGGGSTDTQYF. This sequence joins TRBV12-5 and TRBJ2-3; 9 positions agree with TRBD2. The V segment lost 2 bases and the J segment 0 bases; nucleotides outside the gene matches: 6. The CDR3 is made up of 17 amino acids. Looked up from germline, CDR1 is LGHNT and CDR2 is FRNRAP. The full variable domain, completed using reference TRBV12-5 and TRBJ2-3, is DARVTQTPRHKVTEMGQEVTMRCQPILGHNTVFWYRQTMMQGLELLAYFRNRAPLDDSGMPKDRFSAEMPDATLATLKIQPSEPRDSAVYFCASGLRRGGGSTDTQYFGPGTRLTVL.